This TCR beta chain comes out of a study of shared clonotypes between healthy human individuals. Overall study results and limits: Sample collection involved blood only; tissue repertoires are likely different.

The germline gives CDR1 WSHSY, CDR2 SAAADI. J gave up 1 base and V 6 bases, and 8 bases lay outside the gene matches. CDR3 length equals 17 residues. As regards this clone: Its matching antigen is unknown.

TCRdb keeps only in-frame clones here, not all; method: immunoSEQ multiplex PCR. The profile shows some 240,000 clones, 65% of them singletons. Sequencing was done on a sample of memory CD4+ T cells sorted from blood. Subset here: CD45RA-negative fraction. The chain couples TRBV10-2 to TRBJ2-1; 11 bases line up with TRBD2. The receptor was derived from a man aged 25-45 years in good health. Here the CDR3 DNA reads TGCGCCAGCAGGGGACCCGGGACTAGCGGATCCTACAATGAGCAGTTCTTC. Translating it yields CASRGPGTSGSYNEQFF.